The TCR beta chain described here comes from a study of PD-1 blockade in classical Hodgkin lymphoma. Using immunoSEQ multiplex PCR, the repertoire was profiled, and TCRdb retains in-frame clones only, with some absent. Of roughly 70,000 clones listed, 70% to 80% were seen once; the top ten hold roughly 9.1%. Each patient relapsed following autologous stem cell transplantation, and prior brentuximab vedotin exposure differed. Germline values: CDR1 MNHEY, CDR2 SMNVEV (reference sequence). V was trimmed by 4 bases and J by 7 bases, leaving 11 bases between them. This CDR3 has 13 residues. Study results and limitations: Compared with baseline, CD4+ but not CD8+ TCR diversity had risen significantly by C4D1. Reported baseline diversity: healthy donors highest, relapsed/refractory patients lowest. Patients starting nivolumab less than 1 year after ASCT had lower diversity and were excluded from later analyses.

As to this clone: The antigen remains unidentified.

The chain has TRBV27 and TRBJ2-1; perhaps D is TRBD1 or TRBD2 (5 bases each). The clonotype was recovered from a human donor with classical Hodgkin lymphoma. Here the sequenced sample was peripheral blood mononuclear cells (PBMCs), taken before the second cycle of nivolumab. CDR3 coding DNA: TGTGCCAGCAGTTCAGGGACCATGAATGAGCAGTTCTTC. Translating it yields CASSSGTMNEQFF.